These T cell receptor beta chains were read from a single sample in a study of blood T cells in healthy people across ages. TCRdb reprocessed the 5' RACE reads via MiXCR and lists one record per CDR3 protein. The top ten hold more than 8.5% of the sample, which has some 930,000 distinct CDR3 sequences, about 28% seen once. These same records also appear under a second study, on T cells of mothers and their children.

Sequencing was done on a sample of blood. These receptors originate from a woman in her 40s in good health. The CDR3 runs from the conserved cysteine through the conserved F or W. D genes are given only for firm matches. Rows give clone size only sometimes, using once, few, many, or a class for an expanded clone.

V gene	clone size	J gene	D gene	CDR3 protein	CDR3 DNA
TRBV12-3/TRBV12-4	many	TRBJ2-7	TRBD2	CASTHLAGAYEQYF	TGTGCCAGCACCCATCTAGCGGGAGCCTACGAGCAGTACTTC
TRBV20-1	few	TRBJ1-6	.	CSVAAQGYLSDPPLHF	TGCAGTGTTGCAGCACAGGGTTACCTGTCGGATCCACCCCTCCACTTT
TRBV12-3/TRBV12-4	few	TRBJ1-6	.	CASSSQGTYSPLHF	TGTGCCAGCAGTTCGCAGGGAACCTATTCACCCCTCCACTTT
TRBV12-3/TRBV12-4	.	TRBJ2-3	TRBD2	CASSPGTSGNTDTQYF	TGTGCCAGCAGCCCAGGGACTAGCGGGAACACAGATACGCAGTATTTT
TRBV27	.	TRBJ1-2	.	CASSLSSYYGYTF	TGTGCCAGCAGTTTATCGTCGTATTATGGCTACACCTTC
TRBV2	few	TRBJ1-2	.	CASSEHGAGTNYGYTF	TGTGCCAGCAGTGAACATGGAGCAGGGACCAACTATGGCTACACCTTC
TRBV20-1	.	TRBJ2-7	TRBD2	CSASLSTSGGSYEQYF	TGCAGTGCTAGTCTTTCGACTAGCGGGGGGTCCTACGAGCAGTACTTC
TRBV29-1	.	TRBJ1-2	TRBD1	CSVGGQGHGYTF	TGCAGCGTGGGGGGACAGGGGCATGGCTACACCTTC
TRBV2	.	TRBJ2-5	.	CASSGDNQETQYF	TGTGCCAGCAGTGGGGACAACCAAGAGACCCAGTACTTC
TRBV20-1	few	TRBJ2-2	.	CSARGLGRNTGELFF	TGCAGTGCTAGGGGTTTAGGGAGGAACACCGGGGAGCTGTTTTTT
TRBV20-1	many	TRBJ2-1	TRBD1	CSARDQWQGVGNEQFF	TGCAGTGCTAGAGATCAGTGGCAGGGGGTTGGTAATGAGCAGTTCTTC
TRBV28	.	TRBJ1-2	.	CAGSLGGAYGYTF	TGTGCCGGCAGTTTAGGGGGGGCGTATGGCTACACCTTC